The 6 T cell receptor beta chains given below trace back to one sample, sequenced in a study of cytomegalovirus exposure and HLA in healthy donors. Some clones are missing from TCRdb's copy, which holds only in-frame ones; the method was immunoSEQ multiplex PCR. The data contain about 150,000 clones, approximately 90% of them singletons. Input material: PBMCs. These TCRs come from a man aged 18 to 35 in good health and CMV-seronegative.

The chain is built from TRBV6-1 and TRBJ2-7; 10 nucleotides agree with TRBD1. Germline V CDR1 and CDR2: MNHNS, SASEGT. Trimming cost V 6 bases and J 3 bases; bases outside gene matches: 8. The CDR3 extends over 15 amino acids. The CDR3 DNA sequence: TGTGCCAGCAGCCGACAGGGGGCGCAACACTACGAGCAGTACTTC. Translation: CASSRQGAQHYEQYF.

This clone was recorded once. This chain uses TRBV7-9 with TRBJ1-4; D gene uncertain. The CDR3 consists of 13 residues. Trimming cost V 2 bases and J 7 bases, with 8 bases left between them. The germline V gene has CDR1 SEHNR and CDR2 FQNEAQ (reference sequence). DNA of the CDR3: TGTGCCAGCAGCTTACCGCCGGGTGAAAAACTGTTTTTT. It translates to CASSLPPGEKLFF.

The chain has TRBV19 and TRBJ2-2, with 7 bases lining up with TRBD2. The V gene's germline CDR1 is LNHDA and CDR2 SQIVND (reference sequence). The V and J ends lost 8 bases and 3 bases, in that order; junction bases with no gene match: 12. The CDR3 spans 16 residues. DNA of the CDR3: TGTGCCAGTGACAAGCGGGGTTGGGGTTACACCGGGGAGCTGTTTTTT. It yields the protein CASDKRGWGYTGELFF.

This chain uses TRBV29-1 with TRBJ1-2; D ambiguous. Germline V lookup: CDR1 SQVTM, CDR2 ANQGSEA. This CDR3 region has 13 residues. V was trimmed by 4 bases and J by 4 bases, leaving 13 bases between them. The CDR3 DNA sequence: TGCAGCGTTGGCCCAGATTTTTTCTATGGCTACACCTTC. It yields the protein CSVGPDFFYGYTF.

The chain is built from TRBV20-1 and TRBJ1-1; no clear D. V was cut by 8 bases and J by 3 bases, with 7 bases left in between. This CDR3 is built from 10 residues. Germline-derived CDR1 and CDR2 are DFQATT and SNEGSKA (reference sequence). The CDR3 sequence: CSPDDTEAFF. As DNA, the CDR3 is TGCAGTCCAGATGACACTGAAGCTTTCTTT.

The rearrangement uses TRBV7-3 and TRBJ2-5; 7 bases match TRBD2. This CDR3 region has 14 residues. V shed 6 bases and J 5 bases; nucleotides not matched to a gene: 9. Germline-derived CDR1 and CDR2 are SGHTA and FQGTGA. CDR3 sequence: CASSPTRGVETQYF. The CDR3 nucleotides read TGTGCCAGCAGTCCTACCCGGGGGGTGGAGACCCAGTACTTC.